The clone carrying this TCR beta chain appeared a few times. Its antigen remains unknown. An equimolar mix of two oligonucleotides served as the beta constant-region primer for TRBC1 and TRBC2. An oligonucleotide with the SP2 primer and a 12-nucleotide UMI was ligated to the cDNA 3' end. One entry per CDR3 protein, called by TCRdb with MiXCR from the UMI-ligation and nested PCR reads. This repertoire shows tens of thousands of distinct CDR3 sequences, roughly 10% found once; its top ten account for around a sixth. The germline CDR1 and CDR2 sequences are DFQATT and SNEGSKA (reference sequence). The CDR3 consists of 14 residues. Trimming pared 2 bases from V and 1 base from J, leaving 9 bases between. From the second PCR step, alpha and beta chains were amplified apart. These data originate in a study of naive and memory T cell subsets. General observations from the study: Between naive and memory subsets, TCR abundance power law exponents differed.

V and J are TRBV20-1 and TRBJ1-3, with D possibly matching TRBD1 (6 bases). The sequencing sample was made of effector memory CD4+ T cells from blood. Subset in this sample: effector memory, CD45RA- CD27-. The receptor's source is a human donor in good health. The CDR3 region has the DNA TGCAGTGCTAGAACAGGGAAGTCTGGAAACACCATATATTTT. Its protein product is CSARTGKSGNTIYF.